This TCR beta chain was sequenced during a study of beta chain features in type 1 diabetes. About the study: Patients and healthy donors were similar in age, gender and cell yields. Sorted cells from all samples, numbering almost 110 million, were examined. Study-wide results and limits: A definitive answer on HLA type influencing TCRB rearrangement was not reached here.

On this clone itself: The antigen remains unidentified.

In germline, CDR1 is GTSNPN, CDR2 SVGIG (reference sequence). The CDR3 extends over 16 amino acids. Trimming pared 2 bases from V and 7 bases from J, leaving 18 bases between. Reverse transcription of all isolated RNA meant that expressed TCRB transcripts were sequenced. Clones were sequenced by immunoSEQ multiplex PCR, and TCRdb holds only the in-frame ones, with some missing. The sample lists about 250,000 clones, roughly 13% occurring once. The chain has TRBV30 and TRBJ1-6; possibly TRBD1 for D (6 bases). The clonotype was recovered from a woman in her thirties or forties in good health. The sequenced material came from naive CD4+ T cells from blood. The CDR3 DNA is TGTGCCTGGAGTCCCCGGGGGGCCAGGGACAATTCACCCCTCCACTTT. It translates to CAWSPRGARDNSPLHF.